This T cell receptor beta chain appears in the sequencing data of a study of cytomegalovirus exposure and HLA in healthy donors. Vbeta (60) and Jbeta (13) primers were used in the PCR. In the source study's methods: In a later analysis, some 80 million unique TCR beta chains included roughly 11 million shared by two or more donors. Only in-frame clones appear in the TCRdb table, and some are missing; sequencing was by immunoSEQ multiplex PCR. V and J calls and clone size come straight from that table; D and trimming were deduced from the DNA. The sample shows about 220,000 clones, more than 60% of them seen only once. The CDR3 extends over 17 amino acids. J was trimmed by 3 bases and V by 6 bases; bases with no gene match: 13.

V usage is TRBV23-1 and J usage is TRBJ2-2; 7 nucleotides line up with TRBD1. TRBV23-1 is noted as an ORF with a role that remains uncertain. This sequence originates from a woman in her twenties or thirties in good health and CMV-seronegative. The sequenced sample consisted of PBMCs. The CDR3 loop reads CASRNILRDSDTGELFF. The CDR3 DNA reads as TGCGCCAGCAGGAACATTCTCCGGGACAGTGACACCGGGGAGCTGTTTTTT.